These 13 T cell receptor beta chains were all obtained from the same sample, sequenced in a study of shared clonotypes between healthy human individuals. Produced via immunoSEQ multiplex PCR; TCRdb's table is partial and in-frame only. The table records over a million clones, 95% to 99% of them present only once. The source material was naive CD4+ T cells sorted from blood. Subset of the sample: CD45RA+ positively selected. The receptors here all came from a young man in good health.

The chain links TRBV5-1 to TRBJ2-7; D perhaps matches TRBD2 (5 bases). The germline CDR1 and CDR2 sequences are SGHRS and YFSETQ. This CDR3 region has 13 residues. V was pared by 2 bases and J by 5 bases, with 11 bases between. The CDR3 region has the DNA TGCGCCAGCAGCTTCGGGAAGGACCACGAGCAGTACTTC. Translation: CASSFGKDHEQYF.

The genes are TRBV6-5 and TRBJ2-5, with D hard to call. CDR3 length: 14 residues. The V end lost 0 bases, the J end lost 5 bases, and 10 bases lay between the germline ends. From germline, CDR1 is MNHEY and CDR2 SVGAGI. The CDR3 loop reads CASSYSMIKETQYF. The CDR3 DNA follows: TGTGCCAGCAGTTACTCGATGATAAAGGAGACCCAGTACTTC.

The J gene is TRBJ2-4, the V gene TRBV9, with a tentative D call TRBD1 (7 bases). V lost 3 bases to trimming and J lost 7 bases, with 14 bases between them. From germline, CDR1 is SGDLS and CDR2 YYNGEE. CDR3 length: 14 residues. The CDR3 loop reads CASSALTGRNIQYF. In DNA form, the CDR3 reads TGTGCCAGCAGCGCCTTGACAGGGAGGAACATTCAGTACTTC. Variable domain in full (rest from reference TRBV9 and TRBJ2-4): DSGVTQTPKHLITATGQRVTLRCSPRSGDLSVYWYQQSLDQGLQFLIQYYNGEERAKGNILERFSAQQFPDLHSELNLSSLELGDSALYFCASSALTGRNIQYFGAGTRLSVL.

Only one count was recorded for this clone. J is TRBJ1-4 and V is TRBV29-1; no definite D call. CDR1 SQVTM and CDR2 ANQGSEA come from the germline V gene. This CDR3 has 10 amino acids. Trimming shortened V by 5 bases and J by 8 bases, and 6 bases separated the two germline ends. DNA of the CDR3: TGCAGCGTTTACCGGGAAAAACTGTTTTTT. As protein: CSVYREKLFF.

This chain uses TRBV10-1 with TRBJ2-7; D uncertain. CDR3 length equals 15 residues. CDR1 is WNHNN, CDR2 SYGVQD, per germline (reference sequence). The ends were cut back, 0 bases at V and 5 bases at J, with 14 bases in the middle. The CDR3 DNA reads as TGCGCCAGCAGTGAGTCAACAGTCCAGATCCACGAGCAGTACTTC. It specifies CASSESTVQIHEQYF.

This clone appeared a single time. The chain recombines TRBV9 with TRBJ2-7; D is undetermined. This CDR3 is 14 amino acids long. The germline V gene encodes CDR1 SGDLS and CDR2 YYNGEE. Trimming took 0 bases from V and 2 from J, leaving 9 bases between them. In DNA form, the CDR3 reads TGTGCCAGCAGCGTAGTTGGTAGTCCCTACGAGCAGTACTTC. Translating it yields CASSVVGSPYEQYF.

The chain couples TRBV25-1 to TRBJ2-2; no clear D. The germline CDR1 and CDR2 sequences are MGHDK and SYGVNS. CDR3 length: 11 residues. V was clipped by 3 bases and J by 5 bases, with 1 base between them. The CDR3 sequence is CASSDTGELFF. The DNA of the CDR3 is TGTGCCAGCAGTGATACCGGGGAGCTGTTTTTT.

This rearrangement joins TRBV5-1 to TRBJ1-2, with 11 bases fitting TRBD1. CDR3 length: 16 residues. The ends lost 4 bases at V and 3 bases at J; junction bases unmatched: 8. Germline-derived CDR1 and CDR2 are SGHRS and YFSETQ. In DNA, the CDR3 is TGCGCCAGCAGCCCAGCGGGACAGGGGGAACACTATGGCTACACCTTC. Translating gives CASSPAGQGEHYGYTF.

A word on this clone: Other DNA sequences within the sample encode an identical CDR3. V gene TRBV18 combines with J gene TRBJ1-3; D perhaps matches TRBD1 (6 bases). Trimming left V 2 bases short and J 8 bases short, with 7 bases between. Per the germline V gene, CDR1 is KGHSH and CDR2 is LQKENI. The CDR3 loop spans 12 amino acids. CDR3 nucleotide sequence: TGTGCCAGCTCACCAAAGGGGGACACCATATATTTT. Its translation is CASSPKGDTIYF. The full variable domain, its missing parts supplied by reference TRBV18 and TRBJ1-3, is NAGVMQNPRHLVRRRGQEARLRCSPMKGHSHVYWYRQLPEEGLKFMVYLQKENIIDESGMPKERFSAEFPKEGPSILRIQQVVRGDSAAYFCASSPKGDTIYFGEGSWLTVV.

This chain links TRBV28 with TRBJ1-2; D remains unclear. The CDR3 extends over 14 amino acids. Germline V gene data show CDR1 as MDHEN and CDR2 as SYDVKM. V dropped 8 bases and J dropped 4 bases, with 17 bases sitting between them. The CDR3 reads CASATVPKSYGYTF. In DNA, the CDR3 is TGTGCCAGCGCCACCGTTCCCAAAAGCTATGGCTACACCTTC.

Only one count was recorded for this clone. This chain links TRBV11-3 with TRBJ2-7, with a possible D match to TRBD1 (6 bases). Trimming left V 5 bases short and J 5 bases short, with 19 bases between. This CDR3 contains 15 residues. Germline assignment: CDR1 SGHNT and CDR2 YENEEA. The CDR3 DNA sequence: TGTGCCAGCAGCGCCAGACATGGGGGCCAAAACGAGCAGTACTTC. Residues: CASSARHGGQNEQYF.

The rearrangement links TRBV9 to TRBJ2-7, with TRBD2 matching 12 bases. CDR3 length: 16 amino acids. Germline CDR1 is SGDLS and CDR2 is YYNGEE. V lost 0 bases to trimming and J lost 5 bases; unmatched junction nucleotides: 6. CDR3 protein: CASSVAWTSGMDEQYF. In DNA, the CDR3 is TGTGCCAGCAGCGTAGCTTGGACTAGCGGGATGGACGAGCAGTACTTC.

In its sample, this clone was seen once. The gene calls are TRBV6-1 and TRBJ2-6; 12 positions match TRBD2. The CDR3 spans 18 residues. V lost 4 bases, J lost 2 bases, and 6 bases stayed unmatched. CDR1 is MNHNS, CDR2 SASEGT, per germline. The CDR3 protein is CASSARRLAGAGANVLTF. CDR3 nucleotide sequence: TGTGCCAGCAGTGCGCGGAGACTAGCGGGAGCTGGGGCCAACGTCCTGACTTTC.